This record concerns one TCR beta chain sequence. The CDR3 runs 15 residues. The V and J ends lost 0 bases and 1 base respectively, with 11 bases between them. Germline V gene data show CDR1 as SGHRS and CDR2 as YFSETQ. These data belong to a study of blood T cell repertoires in COVID-19. The wider study: The United States, Italy and Spain were the sources of the acute and convalescent COVID-19 samples. PBMCs, B-cell-depleted T cells, or T cells provided the cDNA or gDNA that made up the material.

Per the authors' pipeline: Researchers report that nucleated cell counts were estimated from reference gene primer amplification. Method: immunoSEQ multiplex PCR; TCRdb's copy keeps in-frame clones and lacks some. V and J calls and clone size are as listed in that table; D and trimming were resolved from the DNA. This table holds tens of thousands of clones, 90% found once. Sequencing was done on a sample of peripheral blood. The source of this sequence is a man in his sixties with active or convalescent COVID-19. V and J are TRBV5-1 and TRBJ2-7; the D gene is possibly TRBD2 (6 bases). The CDR3 loop is CASSLVAGPSYEQYF. CDR3 coding DNA: TGCGCCAGCAGCTTGGTTGCGGGACCATCCTACGAGCAGTACTTC. Complete variable domain (other parts from reference TRBV5-1 and TRBJ2-7): KAGVTQTPRYLIKTRGQQVTLSCSPISGHRSVSWYQQTPGQGLQFLFEYFSETQRNKGNFPGRFSGRQFSNSRSEMNVSTLELGDSALYLCASSLVAGPSYEQYFGPGTRLTVT.